Shown below are 16 T cell receptor beta chains from a single sample sequenced in a study of OX40 agonist ivuxolimab in advanced cancers. Sequencing used immunoSEQ multiplex PCR; TCRdb keeps in-frame clones, though not all of them. The sample contains tens of thousands of clones, approximately 85% of which appear only once. The specimen comprised CD4+ or CD8+ T cells sorted from blood, sampled in a trial of the OX40 agonist ivuxolimab. These receptors were obtained from an adult with an advanced solid tumor such as melanoma, head and neck, liver or kidney cancer.

V usage is TRBV7-9 and J usage is TRBJ1-5; the D gene is possibly TRBD1 (6 bases). Germline lookup yields CDR1 SEHNR and CDR2 FQNEAQ (reference sequence). The length of the CDR3 is 14 residues. The germline V and J ends were trimmed by 3 bases and 4 bases, with 10 bases remaining between them. The CDR3 coding sequence is TGTGCCAGCAGCTTTGGGGGGCGGAATCAGCCCCAGCATTTT. Translating gives CASSFGGRNQPQHF.

The chain carries TRBV18 and TRBJ1-3; D is unclear. The CDR3 contains 16 residues. Germline V gives CDR1 KGHSH, CDR2 LQKENI. Trimming removed 2 bases from V and 4 bases from J, with 15 bases in between. The CDR3 loop is CASSPSSDLAGNTIYF. The CDR3, as DNA: TGTGCCAGCTCACCATCCTCTGATCTCGCGGGAAACACCATATATTTT.

This chain joins TRBV15 and TRBJ1-5, with D unclear. This CDR3 region has 12 residues. Germline CDR1 reads LNHNV; CDR2 reads YYDKDF (reference sequence). Trimming left V 0 bases short and J 4 bases short, with 1 base between. The CDR3 sequence: CATSRENQPQHF. The CDR3 nucleotides read TGTGCCACCAGCAGAGAAAATCAGCCCCAGCATTTT.

V is TRBV7-4 and J is TRBJ2-7; 7 nucleotides line up with TRBD1. The CDR3 runs 16 residues. CDR1 is SGHVT and CDR2 is SQSDAQ in the germline V gene. Trimming took 5 bases from V and 5 from J; bases not matched to a gene: 15. The CDR3 DNA reads TGTGCCAGCAGCCCTACCCCTGACACAGGGGTTAACGAGCAGTACTTC. Translated: CASSPTPDTGVNEQYF.

The chain couples TRBV19 to TRBJ2-7; a weak D match, TRBD2 (6 bases). V was cut by 3 bases and J by 3 bases, with 12 bases left in between. Looked up from germline, CDR1 is LNHDA and CDR2 is SQIVND (reference sequence). The CDR3 spans 14 residues. The CDR3 here is CASSIGSGVYEQYF. DNA for the CDR3: TGTGCCAGTAGTATCGGTAGCGGCGTCTACGAGCAGTACTTC.

The chain has TRBV28 and TRBJ2-2, with D unclear. This CDR3 is 15 amino acids long. The germline gives CDR1 MDHEN, CDR2 SYDVKM. V was trimmed by 5 bases and J by 7 bases, leaving 17 bases between them. The CDR3 DNA is TGTGCCAGCAGTCGGCAGTTGAGAGTGGGCGGGGAGCTGTTTTTT. This codes for CASSRQLRVGGELFF.

This clone was counted between two and nine times. The V gene is TRBV6-5, the J gene TRBJ2-1; D is uncertain. The CDR3 runs to 15 residues. Germline CDR1 and CDR2: MNHEY and SVGAGI. V lost 0 bases, J lost 5 bases, and 11 bases lay in between. CDR3 nucleotide sequence: TGTGCCAGCAGTTACTCTAGAATAATTAACAATGAGCAGTTCTTC. Translated: CASSYSRIINNEQFF.

The chain links TRBV10-1 to TRBJ2-5; D not resolved. The CDR3 totals 10 residues. The V gene lost 6 bases and the J gene lost 1 base, with 0 bases spanning the gap. CDR1 is WNHNN, CDR2 SYGVQD, per germline (reference sequence). Here the CDR3 reads CASSQETQYF. The CDR3 DNA reads TGCGCCAGCAGCCAAGAGACCCAGTACTTC.

The genes are TRBV7-2 and TRBJ1-2; D remains ambiguous. The CDR3 extends over 12 amino acids. The V gene's germline CDR1 is SGHTA and CDR2 FQGNSA. V lost 8 bases and J 0 bases, leaving 7 bases between the germline ends. The CDR3: CASSDSNYGYTF. The CDR3 DNA sequence: TGTGCCAGCTCGGATTCTAACTATGGCTACACCTTC. The full variable domain, with the rest looked up from reference TRBV7-2 and TRBJ1-2, is GAGVSQSPSNKVTEKGKDVELRCDPISGHTALYWYRQSLGQGLEFLIYFQGNSAPDKSGLPSDRFSAERTGGSVSTLTIQRTQQEDSAVYLCASSDSNYGYTFGSGTRLTVV.

The gene calls are TRBV11-2 and TRBJ2-1, with TRBD2 identical over 8 bases. CDR1 and CDR2 (germline): SGHAT, FQNNGV. J was trimmed by 2 bases and V by 3 bases; bases with no gene match: 9. The CDR3 is made up of 17 amino acids. CDR3 nucleotides: TGTGCCAGCAGCTTTACCGTCGCTAGCGGGCCCTACAATGAGCAGTTCTTC. The encoded protein is CASSFTVASGPYNEQFF.

This chain joins TRBV7-2 and TRBJ2-7; no reliable D call. This CDR3 is built from 13 residues. Trimming cost V 5 bases and J 2 bases, with 10 bases left between them. Germline CDR1 SGHTA, CDR2 FQGNSA. DNA for the CDR3: TGTGCCAGCAGCCCCCGGCTGGCCTACGAGCAGTACTTC. Encoded protein: CASSPRLAYEQYF.

The chain couples TRBV7-9 to TRBJ2-7; D call uncertain. This CDR3 has 12 residues. Between the trimmed V and J ends, which lost 5 bases and 4 bases, there was a span of 9 bases. Germline CDR1 reads SEHNR; CDR2 reads FQNEAQ (reference sequence). CDR3 residues: CASSPSGYEQYF. In DNA, the CDR3 is TGTGCCAGCAGCCCCTCGGGTTACGAGCAGTACTTC.

This chain uses TRBV29-1 with TRBJ2-7; unclear D gene. The V and J ends lost 4 bases and 5 bases respectively, with 9 bases between them. This CDR3 spans 11 amino acids. Germline lookup yields CDR1 SQVTM and CDR2 ANQGSEA. The CDR3 sequence: CSVGWFDEQYF. DNA of the CDR3: TGCAGCGTTGGATGGTTCGACGAGCAGTACTTC.

The CDR3 nucleotides are TGTGCCAGCAGACTCGGGACTAGCGCCACAGATACGCAGTATTTT. Translation: CASRLGTSATDTQYF. The gene calls are TRBV5-8 and TRBJ2-3; TRBD2 agrees at 10 bases. The length of the CDR3 is 15 residues. Germline V gene data show CDR1 as SGHTS and CDR2 as YDEGEE. With V trimmed by 5 bases and J by 2 bases, 5 bases remained unmatched.

This chain uses TRBV4-1 with TRBJ2-5, with 7 positions matching TRBD1. The ends lost 0 bases at V and 5 bases at J; junction bases unmatched: 6. CDR3 length: 15 residues. Per germline, CDR1 MGHRA and CDR2 YSYEKL. The CDR3 sequence: CASSQEKGARETQYF. CDR3 nucleotides: TGCGCCAGCAGCCAAGAAAAGGGGGCGCGGGAGACCCAGTACTTC.

This sequence joins TRBV11-2 and TRBJ2-2; D possibly matches TRBD1 or TRBD2 (5 bases each). This CDR3 is 19 amino acids long. The germline V and J ends were trimmed by 1 base and 5 bases, with 23 bases remaining between them. CDR1 SGHAT and CDR2 FQNNGV come from the germline V gene. CDR3 sequence reads: CASSLVMPHGVGTTGELFF. For the CDR3, the DNA is TGTGCCAGCAGCTTAGTAATGCCCCACGGCGTGGGGACGACCGGGGAGCTGTTTTTT.